A single T cell receptor (beta chain) is shown here with its context. As yet, its antigen is unknown. The same CDR3 can be traced to other DNA sequences in this sample. This sample was included in a study of CD8+ T cells in alopecia areata. General observations from the study: The study found TCR sharing across patients less clear than in mice, possibly for HLA reasons. In lesional scalp, particularly from alopecia totalis/universalis, clonality was higher than in normal scalp.

Extraction of RNA preceded its reverse transcription into cDNA, which served as the sequencing template. Some clones are missing from TCRdb's copy, which holds only in-frame ones; the method was immunoSEQ multiplex PCR. The profile covers almost 250,000 clones, with under 70% appearing a single time and 0.95% to 1.5% taken by the ten largest. The sample in question was CD4+ T cells sorted from blood, obtained at week 0. This TCR derives from a human donor with alopecia areata.

The CDR3 loop reads CASSGTGGNQPQHF. CDR3 in DNA: TGTGCCAGCAGTGGGACAGGGGGCAATCAGCCCCAGCATTTT. The genes are TRBV2 and TRBJ1-5; 9 bases align to TRBD1. This CDR3 is built from 14 residues. V trimming: 4 bases; J trimming: 2 bases; junction bases outside the gene matches: 0. The germline gives CDR1 SNHLY, CDR2 FYNNEI.